This is a list of T cell receptor beta chains from one sample in a study of CD8 T cells in Susac syndrome. TCRdb re-analysed the immunoSEQ multiplex PCR reads in MiXCR, keeping a single row per CDR3 protein. The repertoire includes some 220,000 distinct CDR3 sequences, roughly 96% of them detected once, and 0.08% to 0.095% sits in the top ten. Sequenced: CD4+ T cells from PBMCs. All receptors derive from a human donor with multiple sclerosis. CDR3s include the opening cysteine and the closing phenylalanine or tryptophan. The order of the fields is J gene, V gene, clone size, D gene, CDR3 protein, CDR3 DNA. A D gene is named only where the DNA matches it firmly. Only part of the rows carry a size: once, few, many, or a class if the clone is expanded.

J gene: TRBJ2-7; V gene: TRBV20-1; clone size: -; D gene: TRBD1; CDR3 protein: CSAAGTGEYF; CDR3 DNA: TGCAGTGCAGCCGGGACAGGGGAGTACTTC
J gene: TRBJ1-2; V gene: TRBV14; clone size: -; D gene: -; CDR3 protein: CASSQDWRVGGYTF; CDR3 DNA: TGTGCCAGCAGCCAAGACTGGAGGGTGGGTGGCTACACCTTC
J gene: TRBJ2-7; V gene: TRBV6-2/TRBV6-3; clone size: -; D gene: -; CDR3 protein: CASNGFAYEQYF; CDR3 DNA: TGTGCCAGCAATGGCTTCGCCTACGAGCAGTACTTC
J gene: TRBJ2-1; V gene: TRBV11-3; clone size: -; D gene: -; CDR3 protein: CASSSRDSYNEQFF; CDR3 DNA: TGTGCCAGCAGCTCCCGGGACTCCTACAATGAGCAGTTCTTC
J gene: TRBJ2-2; V gene: TRBV9; clone size: -; D gene: TRBD2; CDR3 protein: CASSVNSGGAPGELFF; CDR3 DNA: TGTGCCAGCAGCGTAAATAGCGGGGGGGCCCCCGGGGAGCTGTTTTTT
J gene: TRBJ2-6; V gene: TRBV7-2; clone size: -; D gene: -; CDR3 protein: CASSSRVGGANVLTF; CDR3 DNA: TGTGCCAGCAGCTCGCGGGTGGGTGGGGCCAACGTCCTGACTTTC
J gene: TRBJ1-1; V gene: TRBV19; clone size: -; D gene: TRBD1; CDR3 protein: CASSTSTGEIKNTEAFF; CDR3 DNA: TGTGCCAGTAGTACTTCGACAGGGGAAATTAAGAACACTGAAGCTTTCTTT
J gene: TRBJ2-5; V gene: TRBV29-1; clone size: once; D gene: TRBD2; CDR3 protein: CSVEGSGLAGGETQYF; CDR3 DNA: TGCAGCGTAGAGGGGTCCGGACTAGCCGGAGGAGAGACCCAGTACTTC
J gene: TRBJ2-3; V gene: TRBV29-1; clone size: -; D gene: -; CDR3 protein: CSVRRFGGTTGRGTDTQYF; CDR3 DNA: TGCAGCGTCCGACGGTTTGGCGGGACAACTGGTAGGGGCACAGATACGCAGTATTTT
J gene: TRBJ2-6; V gene: TRBV27; clone size: -; D gene: -; CDR3 protein: CASSLSILPGANVLTF; CDR3 DNA: TGTGCCAGCAGTTTATCGATCCTACCTGGGGCCAACGTCCTGACTTTC
J gene: TRBJ2-1; V gene: TRBV7-2; clone size: -; D gene: -; CDR3 protein: CASSGRDGRYNEQFF; CDR3 DNA: TGTGCCAGCAGCGGTAGGGACGGGCGGTACAATGAGCAGTTCTTC
J gene: TRBJ2-5; V gene: TRBV6-1; clone size: -; D gene: -; CDR3 protein: CASTNGRTQYF; CDR3 DNA: TGTGCCAGCACCAACGGGCGGACCCAGTACTTC
J gene: TRBJ2-5; V gene: TRBV5-1; clone size: -; D gene: TRBD1; CDR3 protein: CASSLSGQGDETQYF; CDR3 DNA: TGCGCCAGCAGCTTGTCTGGACAGGGTGATGAGACCCAGTACTTC
J gene: TRBJ1-2; V gene: TRBV28; clone size: -; D gene: -; CDR3 protein: CASSLSGPLNSGYTF; CDR3 DNA: TGTGCCAGCAGTCTATCCGGACCCCTCAATAGTGGCTACACCTTC
J gene: TRBJ2-4; V gene: TRBV7-9; clone size: -; D gene: -; CDR3 protein: CASSPTGADIQYF; CDR3 DNA: TGTGCCAGCAGTCCGACGGGAGCGGACATTCAGTACTTC
J gene: TRBJ2-1; V gene: TRBV30; clone size: -; D gene: TRBD2; CDR3 protein: CAWRRTSGGGEQFF; CDR3 DNA: TGTGCCTGGAGACGGACTAGCGGAGGCGGTGAGCAGTTCTTC
J gene: TRBJ1-5; V gene: TRBV7-2; clone size: -; D gene: -; CDR3 protein: CASSRGPYSNQPQHF; CDR3 DNA: TGTGCCAGCAGCCGCGGACCGTATAGCAATCAGCCCCAGCATTTT
J gene: TRBJ2-3; V gene: TRBV5-1; clone size: -; D gene: -; CDR3 protein: CASSKAGQQTDTQYF; CDR3 DNA: TGCGCCAGCAGCAAGGCGGGACAGCAGACAGATACGCAGTATTTT
J gene: TRBJ2-7; V gene: TRBV11-2; clone size: -; D gene: -; CDR3 protein: CASSARRVVQYF; CDR3 DNA: TGTGCCAGCAGCGCGCGCAGGGTCGTGCAGTACTTC
J gene: TRBJ2-2; V gene: TRBV29-1; clone size: -; D gene: TRBD2; CDR3 protein: CSVGSGGVAGELFF; CDR3 DNA: TGCAGCGTCGGTAGCGGGGGGGTCGCCGGGGAGCTGTTTTTT
J gene: TRBJ2-1; V gene: TRBV29-1; clone size: -; D gene: -; CDR3 protein: CSVAGHRSSYNEQFF; CDR3 DNA: TGCAGCGTGGCGGGACACCGGAGCTCCTACAATGAGCAGTTCTTC
J gene: TRBJ1-2; V gene: TRBV20-1; clone size: -; D gene: TRBD1; CDR3 protein: CSAIQGNYGYTF; CDR3 DNA: TGCAGTGCTATACAGGGGAACTATGGCTACACCTTC
J gene: TRBJ2-3; V gene: TRBV11-2; clone size: few; D gene: -; CDR3 protein: CASSLSGFTDTQYF; CDR3 DNA: TGTGCCAGCAGCTTATCGGGCTTCACAGATACGCAGTATTTT
J gene: TRBJ2-1; V gene: TRBV4-2; clone size: -; D gene: -; CDR3 protein: CASSQIPGSYNEQFF; CDR3 DNA: TGTGCCAGCAGCCAAATCCCGGGATCCTACAATGAGCAGTTCTTC
J gene: TRBJ2-7; V gene: TRBV12-5; clone size: -; D gene: -; CDR3 protein: CASGLVLGPGSYEQYF; CDR3 DNA: TGTGCTAGTGGTTTGGTTCTGGGGCCAGGGTCTTACGAGCAGTACTTC
J gene: TRBJ1-1; V gene: TRBV9; clone size: -; D gene: -; CDR3 protein: CASSARATGVGNTEAFF; CDR3 DNA: TGTGCCAGCAGCGCACGAGCGACCGGAGTGGGAAACACTGAAGCTTTCTTT
J gene: TRBJ1-2; V gene: TRBV5-8; clone size: -; D gene: -; CDR3 protein: CASSLWAGYGYTF; CDR3 DNA: TGTGCCAGCAGCTTGTGGGCCGGATATGGCTACACCTTC
J gene: TRBJ2-7; V gene: TRBV4-1; clone size: -; D gene: -; CDR3 protein: CASSQAGLGIYEQYF; CDR3 DNA: TGCGCCAGCAGCCAAGCTGGCTTGGGGATTTACGAGCAGTACTTC
J gene: TRBJ2-3; V gene: TRBV20-1; clone size: -; D gene: -; CDR3 protein: CSAERASTDTQYF; CDR3 DNA: TGCAGTGCTGAGCGGGCGAGCACAGATACGCAGTATTTT
J gene: TRBJ2-3; V gene: TRBV12-3/TRBV12-4; clone size: -; D gene: TRBD2; CDR3 protein: CASTISGGGDTQYF; CDR3 DNA: TGTGCCAGCACTATTAGCGGGGGGGGAGATACGCAGTATTTT
J gene: TRBJ1-2; V gene: TRBV13; clone size: -; D gene: TRBD1; CDR3 protein: CASSPPEGQGARLYGYTF; CDR3 DNA: TGTGCCAGCAGCCCACCGGAGGGACAGGGGGCGAGACTTTATGGCTACACCTTC
J gene: TRBJ2-1; V gene: TRBV7-2; clone size: -; D gene: -; CDR3 protein: CASTPSWALNEQFF; CDR3 DNA: TGTGCCAGCACCCCAAGTTGGGCCCTCAATGAGCAGTTCTTC
J gene: TRBJ2-5; V gene: TRBV14; clone size: once; D gene: -; CDR3 protein: CASSQVGWASETQYF; CDR3 DNA: TGTGCCAGCAGCCAAGTTGGGTGGGCATCGGAGACCCAGTACTTC
J gene: TRBJ1-2; V gene: TRBV4-1; clone size: -; D gene: -; CDR3 protein: CASSQDVGRTVYGYTF; CDR3 DNA: TGCGCCAGCAGCCAAGATGTGGGCAGGACAGTCTATGGCTACACCTTC
J gene: TRBJ2-3; V gene: TRBV12-3/TRBV12-4; clone size: -; D gene: TRBD2; CDR3 protein: CASSPGLGIDTQYF; CDR3 DNA: TGTGCCAGCAGCCCAGGACTAGGGATAGATACGCAGTATTTT
J gene: TRBJ2-1; V gene: TRBV3-1; clone size: -; D gene: -; CDR3 protein: CASSQVRANEQFF; CDR3 DNA: TGTGCCAGCAGCCAAGTAAGGGCCAATGAGCAGTTCTTC